This TCR beta chain comes out of a study of OX40 agonist ivuxolimab in advanced cancers. The data were produced by immunoSEQ multiplex PCR, yet TCRdb's version contains in-frame clones alone and is incomplete. The table records over 95,000 clones, 90% to 95% of them present only once. Samples were taken at baseline and on day 1 of cycles 4 and 7. The germline V and J ends were trimmed by 5 bases and 1 base, with 16 bases remaining between them. Germline CDR1 SGHAT, CDR2 FQDESV (reference sequence). CDR3 length: 16 amino acids. This receptor was identified in an adult with an advanced solid tumor such as melanoma, head and neck, liver or kidney cancer. Sequenced here: CD4+ or CD8+ T cells sorted from blood, sampled in a trial of the OX40 agonist ivuxolimab. The gene calls are TRBV11-1 and TRBJ2-3, with D maybe TRBD2 (5 bases). CDR3 nucleotide sequence: TGTGCCAGCAGCCCAAGCCCGGGTAGCGGCACAGATACGCAGTATTTT. Encoded protein: CASSPSPGSGTDTQYF.